Listed below are T cell receptor beta chains from one sample, sequenced in a study of shared clonotypes between healthy human individuals. Clones were sequenced by immunoSEQ multiplex PCR, and TCRdb holds only the in-frame ones, with some missing. In the table there are some 480,000 clones, around three quarters of which are singletons. The sequenced sample consisted of PBMCs. These receptors were collected from a woman in her 40s in good health. Some clones in this sample may be carry-over from other donors' samples. Both conserved end residues are part of each CDR3. The D gene is left open where the match is weak. Not every row has a clone size; where given, it reads once, few, many or a size class.

D	V	J	size	CDR3	DNA
TRBD2	TRBV19	TRBJ2-2	-	CASRSPRLAGITGELFF	TGTGCCAGTAGATCCCCCAGGCTAGCGGGAATCACCGGGGAGCTGTTTTTT
-	TRBV7-9	TRBJ2-7	-	CASSPLGGKGYEQYF	TGTGCCAGCAGCCCCCTTGGGGGGAAGGGTTACGAGCAGTACTTC
-	TRBV27	TRBJ2-7	-	CASSPMGTGDEQYF	TGTGCCAGCAGTCCTATGGGCACGGGGGACGAGCAGTACTTC
-	TRBV6-6	TRBJ2-3	-	CASGPYGRDTQYF	TGTGCCAGCGGCCCCTACGGAAGGGATACGCAGTATTTT
-	TRBV5-6	TRBJ2-3	-	CASSSPGAGDTQYF	TGTGCCAGCAGCTCCCCAGGGGCAGGAGATACGCAGTATTTT
TRBD1	TRBV6-1	TRBJ2-6	-	CASSLDRSGANVLTF	TGTGCCAGCAGTTTGGACAGGTCTGGGGCCAACGTCCTGACTTTC
-	TRBV28	TRBJ1-2	-	CASSFGGLGYGYTF	TGTGCCAGCAGTTTTGGGGGGCTCGGATATGGCTACACCTTC
-	TRBV25-1	TRBJ2-2	-	CASSEPLRGGELFF	TGTGCCAGCAGTGAACCCCTAAGGGGCGGGGAGCTGTTTTTT
-	TRBV10-2	TRBJ1-1	-	CASSESYTEAFF	TGCGCCAGCAGTGAGTCCTACACTGAAGCTTTCTTT
TRBD2	TRBV5-5	TRBJ2-2	-	CASSNLGGTGELFF	TGTGCCAGCAGCAACTTGGGGGGGACCGGGGAGCTGTTTTTT
TRBD2	TRBV28	TRBJ2-5	-	CASRAAGTRESETQYF	TGTGCCAGCAGGGCCGCCGGGACTAGAGAATCGGAGACCCAGTACTTC
-	TRBV28	TRBJ1-2	many	CASSYTGFRPYGYTF	TGTGCCAGCAGCTACACAGGGTTTCGTCCCTATGGCTACACCTTC
-	TRBV28	TRBJ2-7	few	CASTQVGVRTESSYEQYF	TGCGCCAGCACCCAAGTGGGGGTGAGAACGGAAAGCTCCTACGAGCAGTACTTC
TRBD2	TRBV5-1	TRBJ2-3	once	CASSLGSSGSLDTQYF	TGCGCCAGCAGCTTGGGGTCTAGCGGGAGTTTAGATACGCAGTATTTT
TRBD2	TRBV7-2	TRBJ2-1	-	CASSRRLARNEQFF	TGTGCCAGCAGCCGAAGACTAGCGCGGAATGAGCAGTTCTTC
-	TRBV7-9	TRBJ2-7	-	CASSLGVIGQQYF	TGTGCCAGCAGCTTAGGGGTGATCGGGCAGCAGTACTTC
-	TRBV30	TRBJ1-2	-	CAWSPGWKYYGYTF	TGTGCCTGGAGTCCGGGATGGAAATACTATGGCTACACCTTC
TRBD1	TRBV6-5	TRBJ2-3	-	CASSKQGTDTQYF	TGTGCCAGCAGCAAACAGGGGACAGATACGCAGTATTTT
TRBD2	TRBV4-3	TRBJ2-7	-	CASSPGTSGSSEQYF	TGCGCCAGCAGCCCGGGGACTAGCGGGAGCTCCGAGCAGTACTTC
-	TRBV5-1	TRBJ2-5	-	CASSFQAGSGEQYF	TGCGCCAGCAGCTTCCAGGCCGGGTCGGGGGAGCAGTACTTC
-	TRBV7-9	TRBJ1-1	many	CASSLVNTEAFF	TGTGCCAGCAGCTTAGTCAACACTGAAGCTTTCTTT
TRBD2	TRBV7-2	TRBJ2-7	-	CASGGRGYEQYF	TGTGCCAGCGGGGGGAGGGGCTACGAGCAGTACTTC
TRBD1	TRBV19	TRBJ2-1	-	CASSTGQNNEQFF	TGTGCCAGTAGTACGGGACAGAACAATGAGCAGTTCTTC
TRBD2	TRBV19	TRBJ2-3	-	CASSMTSGRADTQYF	TGTGCCAGTAGTATGACTAGCGGGAGGGCAGATACGCAGTATTTT
TRBD2	TRBV30	TRBJ2-1	-	CAWSSGTSGRWAEQFF	TGTGCCTGGAGTTCCGGGACTAGCGGGAGATGGGCTGAGCAGTTCTTC
-	TRBV6-5	TRBJ1-2	many	CASSSRRTINYGYTF	TGTGCCAGCAGTTCGCGAAGGACAATAAACTATGGCTACACCTTC
-	TRBV6-4	TRBJ2-3	-	CASSDTGDSTDTQYF	TGTGCCAGCAGTGACACGGGAGACTCGACAGATACGCAGTATTTT
TRBD2	TRBV4-2	TRBJ2-2	-	CASSQFFVGLAGSGELFF	TGTGCCAGCAGCCAATTCTTCGTGGGACTAGCGGGATCCGGGGAGCTGTTTTTT
-	TRBV19	TRBJ2-5	once	CASSGTGQETQYF	TGTGCCAGTAGCGGGACTGGGCAAGAGACCCAGTACTTC
TRBD2	TRBV19	TRBJ2-3	-	CASSIRTSGYLTDTQYF	TGTGCCAGTAGTATTCGGACTAGCGGGTACCTCACAGATACGCAGTATTTT
-	TRBV14	TRBJ2-7	many	CASSQAGSSEQYF	TGTGCCAGCAGCCAAGCAGGGTCCAGCGAGCAGTACTTC
-	TRBV28	TRBJ1-4	-	CASIGAPNEKLFF	TGTGCCAGCATAGGGGCTCCTAATGAAAAACTGTTTTTT
-	TRBV29-1	TRBJ2-1	-	CSVVKERNSYNEQFF	TGCAGCGTTGTCAAGGAGCGGAATTCCTACAATGAGCAGTTCTTC
-	TRBV7-2	TRBJ2-1	-	CASSSAHSYNEQFF	TGTGCCAGCAGCTCAGCCCACTCCTACAATGAGCAGTTCTTC